The clone carrying this TCR beta chain has at least ten counts. TCRdb re-called the 5' RACE reads through MiXCR, storing one row per CDR3 protein. The sample consists of about 15,000 distinct CDR3 sequences, around 8% of them appearing once. The entry originates in a study of spatial heterogeneity in lung cancer. From germline, CDR1 is SGHRS and CDR2 YFSETQ. V lost 5 bases, J lost 0 bases, and 18 bases lay in between. The CDR3 runs to 16 residues. As to time point: sample taken at primary tumor resection. Researchers sequenced whole RNA taken from tumor, nontumor lung or frozen PBMC without sorting. The chain has TRBV5-1 and TRBJ2-7; D not certain. This specimen consisted of PBMCs, obtained at surgery. This TCR was recovered from a female donor with early-stage non-small cell lung cancer. The CDR3 protein is CASSPAPRADSYEQYF. The DNA for the CDR3 is TGCGCCAGCAGTCCTGCACCAAGGGCAGACTCCTACGAGCAGTACTTC.